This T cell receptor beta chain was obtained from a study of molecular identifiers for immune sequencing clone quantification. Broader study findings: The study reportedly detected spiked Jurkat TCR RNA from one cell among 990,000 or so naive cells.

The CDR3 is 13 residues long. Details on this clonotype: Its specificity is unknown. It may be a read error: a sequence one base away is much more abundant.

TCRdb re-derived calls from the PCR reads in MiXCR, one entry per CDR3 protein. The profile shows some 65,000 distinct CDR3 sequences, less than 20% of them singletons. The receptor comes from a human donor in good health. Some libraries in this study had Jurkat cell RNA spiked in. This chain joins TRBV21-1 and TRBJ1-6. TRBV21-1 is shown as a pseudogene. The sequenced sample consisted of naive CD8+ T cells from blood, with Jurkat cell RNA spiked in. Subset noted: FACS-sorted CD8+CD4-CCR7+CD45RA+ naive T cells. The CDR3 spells CASLDGTNSPLHF. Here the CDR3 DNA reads TGTGCCAGCTTGGACGGCACAAATTCACCCCTCCACTTT.